The 4 T cell receptor beta chains in this list originate from one sample, sequenced in a study of cytomegalovirus exposure and HLA in healthy donors. Primers included in the PCR were 60 Vbeta and 13 Jbeta primers. Sequenced by immunoSEQ multiplex PCR; TCRdb stores in-frame clones only, minus some. Of about 200,000 clones listed, 81% are singletons. The sample comprised PBMCs. These receptors all come from a man between 18 and 35 years old in good health and CMV-seronegative.

V gene TRBV7-9 combines with J gene TRBJ1-1; a weak D match, TRBD1 (6 bases). CDR3 size: 17 residues. The V gene's germline CDR1 is SEHNR and CDR2 FQNEAQ (reference sequence). The V end lost 4 bases, the J end lost 0 bases, and 18 bases lay between the germline ends. CDR3 sequence (DNA): TGTGCCAGCAGCTCCTCCGGGACACAGGGATTGAACACTGAAGCTTTCTTT. Protein product: CASSSSGTQGLNTEAFF. The full variable domain, completed using reference TRBV7-9 and TRBJ1-1, is DTGVSQNPRHKITKRGQNVTFRCDPISEHNRLYWYRQTLGQGPEFLTYFQNEAQLEKSRLLSDRFSAERPKGSFSTLEIQRTEQGDSAMYLCASSSSGTQGLNTEAFFGQGTRLTVV.

In this sample, this clone turned up once. As DNA, the CDR3 is TGTGCCAGCAGCATTCCGGGACAGGGGGAGACCCAGTACTTC. Translation: CASSIPGQGETQYF. The chain employs TRBV9 and TRBJ2-5; TRBD1 agrees at 10 bases. The CDR3 contains 14 residues. The ends lost 4 bases at V and 5 bases at J; junction bases unmatched: 5. Germline loops: CDR1 SGDLS, CDR2 YYNGEE.

The V call is TRBV7-9, the J call TRBJ1-2, with 10 nucleotides matching TRBD1. The CDR3 consists of 14 residues. The V gene end was trimmed by 5 bases and the J gene end by 6 bases; junction bases not matched to a gene: 6. The germline CDR1 and CDR2 sequences are SEHNR and FQNEAQ (reference sequence). CDR3 sequence reads: CASSDPGTGDGYTF. For the CDR3, the DNA is TGTGCCAGCAGCGATCCCGGGACAGGGGATGGCTACACCTTC.

This clone was recorded once. The CDR3 spells CASGFGQGLGDNEQFF. Here the CDR3 DNA reads TGTGCTAGTGGTTTCGGGCAGGGACTAGGTGACAATGAGCAGTTCTTC. The chain uses TRBV12-5 and TRBJ2-1; TRBD2 matches 8 bases. This CDR3 has 16 amino acids. V was pared by 3 bases and J by 5 bases, with 9 bases of the junction left unmatched. Per the germline V gene, CDR1 is LGHNT and CDR2 is FRNRAP.